The 3 T cell receptor beta chains given below trace back to one sample, sequenced in a study of OX40 agonist ivuxolimab in advanced cancers. The method was immunoSEQ multiplex PCR; TCRdb's version includes in-frame clones alone and lacks a portion of them. The data show about 41,000 clones, with 80% to 90% seen just once and roughly 2.5% held by the top ten. Sequencing used CD4+ or CD8+ T cells sorted from blood, obtained in a trial of the OX40 agonist ivuxolimab. These receptors all come from an adult with an advanced solid tumor such as melanoma, head and neck, liver or kidney cancer.

The chain is built from TRBV29-1 and TRBJ1-1, with 10 nucleotides matching TRBD1. The CDR3 is 16 amino acids. Unmatched junction bases numbered 12, after V lost 5 bases and J lost 3 bases. CDR1 SQVTM and CDR2 ANQGSEA come from the germline V gene. This CDR3 reads CSVCRRDRGIDTEAFF. In nucleotides, the CDR3 is TGCAGCGTTTGTCGCCGGGACAGGGGAATTGACACTGAAGCTTTCTTT.

This clone was recorded a few times. This chain links TRBV29-1 with TRBJ1-1; 7 nucleotides align to TRBD1. Losses at the gene ends were 5 bases for V and 3 bases for J; bases not matched to a gene: 6. Germline V lookup: CDR1 SQVTM, CDR2 ANQGSEA. CDR3 length: 13 amino acids. The CDR3 sequence is CSVSDRVYTEAFF. CDR3 DNA: TGCAGCGTTTCTGACAGGGTATACACTGAAGCTTTCTTT.

This clone occurred a few times. The chain recombines TRBV13 with TRBJ1-3; D gene unclear. Trimming pared 7 bases from V and 0 bases from J, leaving 10 bases between. Germline CDR1 and CDR2: PRHDT and FYEKMQ (reference sequence). CDR3 length equals 14 residues. The CDR3 reads CASTLQSSGNTIYF. CDR3 nucleotide sequence: TGTGCCAGCACCCTACAGAGCTCTGGAAACACCATATATTTT.